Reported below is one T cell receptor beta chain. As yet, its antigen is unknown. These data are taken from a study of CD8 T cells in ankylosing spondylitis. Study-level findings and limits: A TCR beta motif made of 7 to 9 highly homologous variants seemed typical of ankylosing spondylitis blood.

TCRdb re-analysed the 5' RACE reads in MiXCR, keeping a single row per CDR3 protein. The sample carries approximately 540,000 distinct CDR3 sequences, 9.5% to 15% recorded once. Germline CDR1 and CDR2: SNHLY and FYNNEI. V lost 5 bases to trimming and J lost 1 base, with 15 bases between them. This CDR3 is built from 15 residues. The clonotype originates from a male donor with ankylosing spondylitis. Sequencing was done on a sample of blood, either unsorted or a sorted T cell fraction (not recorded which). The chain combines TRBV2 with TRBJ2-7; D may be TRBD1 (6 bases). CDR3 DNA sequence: TGTGCCAGCAGTTTGACAGGAACCTCGTCCTACGAGCAGTACTTC. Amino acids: CASSLTGTSSYEQYF.